This T cell receptor (beta chain) is from a study of OX40 agonist ivuxolimab in advanced cancers. Whole-study context: The group had a mean age of roughly 65 years, ranged from 23 to 79, and was 80% to 90% male. Overall study results and limits: Both blood CD4+ and CD8+ T cells showed clonal growth by week 6 at 0.1 to 3.0 mg/kg.

TCRdb's copy holds only in-frame clones and misses some; the assay was immunoSEQ multiplex PCR. The sample shows about 36,000 clones, around 77% of them seen only once. Germline V lookup: CDR1 MGHRA, CDR2 YSYEKL. There are 12 residues in the CDR3. Between the trimmed V and J ends, which lost 3 bases and 7 bases, there was a span of 9 bases. To note about this clone: Its antigen is not known.

The clonotype originates from an adult with an advanced solid tumor such as melanoma, head and neck, liver or kidney cancer. This sample comprised CD4+ or CD8+ T cells sorted from blood, obtained in a trial of the OX40 agonist ivuxolimab. V gene TRBV4-1 combines with J gene TRBJ2-5, with D maybe TRBD1 (6 bases). CDR3 loop: CASSHPQGTQYF. CDR3 bases: TGCGCCAGCAGCCATCCACAGGGGACCCAGTACTTC.